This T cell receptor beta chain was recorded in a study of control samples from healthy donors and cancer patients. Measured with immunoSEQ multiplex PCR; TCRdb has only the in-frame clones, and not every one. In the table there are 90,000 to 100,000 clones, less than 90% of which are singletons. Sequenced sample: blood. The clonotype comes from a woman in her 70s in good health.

CDR3 sequence (DNA): TGTGCCAGCAGTTTATGGATGAACACTGAAGCTTTCTTT. This translates into CASSLWMNTEAFF. The chain couples TRBV12-3 or TRBV12-4 to TRBJ1-1; D call uncertain. V lost 2 bases and J lost 0, with 4 bases in between. This CDR3 comprises 13 residues.